A single sample gave rise to the 14 T cell receptor beta chains below, sequenced in a study of blood T cell repertoires in COVID-19. The repertoire was sequenced with immunoSEQ multiplex PCR; TCRdb's copy has only in-frame clones and lacks some. The sample has approximately 110,000 clones, approximately 87% seen once. Sequenced input: peripheral blood. These receptors all stem from a woman aged 50 to 65 with acute or convalescent COVID-19.

V gene TRBV10-3 combines with J gene TRBJ2-3; D remains unclear. CDR1 and CDR2 (germline): ENHRY, SYGVKD. The CDR3 totals 13 residues. Trimming took off 2 bases at V and 1 base at J, with 4 bases between the two ends. CDR3 protein: CAISEKRTDTQYF. The CDR3 DNA reads TGTGCCATCAGTGAGAAGCGCACAGATACGCAGTATTTT.

The V and J genes are TRBV12-5 and TRBJ1-2, with D unclear. Trimming left V 8 bases short and J 2 bases short, with 9 bases between. The CDR3 is 12 residues long. Germline CDR1 is LGHNT and CDR2 is FRNRAP. CDR3 coding DNA: TGTGCTAGTAGTGGGAGCAACTATGGCTACACCTTC. Amino acids: CASSGSNYGYTF.

A remark on this clone: Other nucleotide sequences from this sample produce the same CDR3. The chain couples TRBV2 to TRBJ1-3; no definite D call. This CDR3 has 14 amino acids. Per the germline V gene, CDR1 is SNHLY and CDR2 is FYNNEI. The V and J ends lost 4 bases and 0 bases respectively, with 7 bases between them. CDR3 loop: CASSGQVSGNTIYF. CDR3 coding DNA: TGTGCCAGCAGTGGGCAGGTCTCTGGAAACACCATATATTTT.

The V gene is TRBV13, the J gene TRBJ1-1, with 8 nucleotides matching TRBD1. This CDR3 spans 14 amino acids. CDR1 and CDR2 from the germline V gene are PRHDT and FYEKMQ (reference sequence). V gave up 5 bases and J gave up 11 bases; unmatched junction bases: 13. CDR3 coding DNA: TGTGCCAGCAGCATCTGGGACAGGACGTTGGGGGCTTTCTTT. Translated: CASSIWDRTLGAFF.

This chain links TRBV29-1 with TRBJ2-5, with TRBD2 as a possible D gene (6 bases). V was pared by 8 bases and J by 2 bases, with 15 bases between. The germline V gene encodes CDR1 SQVTM and CDR2 ANQGSEA. This CDR3 contains 13 residues. The DNA for the CDR3 is TGCAGCACCAGGAGGGGATTTCAAGAGACCCAGTACTTC. Its protein product is CSTRRGFQETQYF. The whole variable domain, remainder taken from reference TRBV29-1 and TRBJ2-5, is SAVISQKPSRDICQRGTSLTIQCQVDSQVTMMFWYRQQPGQSLTLIATANQGSEATYESGFVIDKFPISRPNLTFSTLTVSNMSPEDSSIYLCSTRRGFQETQYFGPGTRLLVL.

The V gene is TRBV2, the J gene TRBJ1-5; a possible D gene is TRBD1 (6 bases). V was shortened by 4 bases and J by 4 bases, with 14 bases between the two germline ends. Germline-derived CDR1 and CDR2 are SNHLY and FYNNEI. This CDR3 is built from 15 residues. This chain's CDR3 is CASSVEGGLNQPQHF. The CDR3 nucleotides read TGTGCCAGCAGTGTTGAAGGGGGTCTTAATCAGCCCCAGCATTTT.

This clone was seen a handful of times. The chain couples TRBV5-1 to TRBJ2-5; TRBD1 matches at 10 bases. The ends lost 3 bases at V and 3 bases at J; junction bases unmatched: 2. Germline values: CDR1 SGHRS, CDR2 YFSETQ. This CDR3 contains 14 residues. Written as DNA, the CDR3 is TGCGCCAGCAGCTCCGGGACAGGGGAAGAGACCCAGTACTTC. Amino acids: CASSSGTGEETQYF.

The CDR3 loop is CASSPSQTGFSGNTIYF. In DNA, the CDR3 is TGTGCCAGCTCTCCTAGCCAAACAGGGTTCTCTGGAAACACCATATATTTT. The chain couples TRBV18 to TRBJ1-3, with D possibly TRBD1 on 6 matching bases. Germline V gene sequence: CDR1 KGHSH, CDR2 LQKENI. Trimming left V 6 bases short and J 0 bases short, with 18 bases between. The CDR3 contains 17 residues.

This chain joins TRBV28 and TRBJ2-6; D unclear. The germline V gene encodes CDR1 MDHEN and CDR2 SYDVKM. The CDR3 is 16 amino acids. With 10 bases removed from V and 2 bases from J, the gap between germline ends came to 18 bases. This CDR3 is CAILPHSSPGANVLTF. CDR3 bases: TGTGCCATCCTCCCTCACAGTTCCCCTGGGGCCAACGTCCTGACTTTC. The full variable domain, with the rest looked up from reference TRBV28 and TRBJ2-6, is DVKVTQSSRYLVKRTGEKVFLECVQDMDHENMFWYRQDPGLGLRLIYFSYDVKMKEKGDIPEGYSVSREKKERFSLILESASTNQTSMYLCAILPHSSPGANVLTFGAGSRLTVL.

The chain has TRBV9 and TRBJ2-7; 9 bases are shared with TRBD2. Trimming cost V 3 bases and J 6 bases; bases outside gene matches: 7. CDR1 is SGDLS, CDR2 YYNGEE, per germline. This CDR3 region has 14 residues. This CDR3 reads CASSASSGAAEQYF. In nucleotides, the CDR3 is TGTGCCAGCAGCGCTTCTAGCGGGGCGGCCGAGCAGTACTTC.

The chain recombines TRBV19 with TRBJ1-5; 7 bases map to TRBD1. The CDR3 is 15 residues long. CDR1 is LNHDA and CDR2 is SQIVND in the germline V gene (reference sequence). J lost 6 bases, V lost 5 bases, and 10 bases had no gene match. CDR3 bases: TGTGCCAGTAGTCCCGACAGGGTTTTTCGTCAGCCCCAGCATTTT. Protein sequence: CASSPDRVFRQPQHF.

The V and J genes are TRBV28 and TRBJ1-5; D not certain. The CDR3 loop spans 13 amino acids. The V gene's germline CDR1 is MDHEN and CDR2 SYDVKM. Trimming removed 1 base from V and 4 bases from J, with 5 bases in between. CDR3 sequence reads: CASSLSGNQPQHF. CDR3 in DNA: TGTGCCAGCAGTTTATCCGGGAATCAGCCCCAGCATTTT. The whole variable domain, filled in from reference TRBV28 and TRBJ1-5, reads DVKVTQSSRYLVKRTGEKVFLECVQDMDHENMFWYRQDPGLGLRLIYFSYDVKMKEKGDIPEGYSVSREKKERFSLILESASTNQTSMYLCASSLSGNQPQHFGDGTRLSIL.

Only a few counts were recorded for this clone. This rearrangement joins TRBV30 to TRBJ1-6, with TRBD1 identical over 8 bases. V lost 4 bases to trimming and J lost 7 bases; unmatched junction nucleotides: 0. The CDR3 covers 12 residues. CDR1 and CDR2 (germline): GTSNPN, SVGIG (reference sequence). The CDR3 region is CAWTGGNSPLHF. The CDR3 nucleotides read TGTGCCTGGACAGGGGGCAATTCACCCCTCCACTTT.

J is TRBJ2-7 and V is TRBV27, with TRBD2 matching over 8 bases. Germline loops: CDR1 MNHEY, CDR2 SMNVEV (reference sequence). The CDR3 contains 14 residues. Unmatched junction bases numbered 5, after V lost 6 bases and J lost 1 base. The CDR3 is CASSPGGGSYEQYF. The CDR3 DNA reads TGTGCCAGCAGCCCCGGGGGGGGATCCTACGAGCAGTACTTC.